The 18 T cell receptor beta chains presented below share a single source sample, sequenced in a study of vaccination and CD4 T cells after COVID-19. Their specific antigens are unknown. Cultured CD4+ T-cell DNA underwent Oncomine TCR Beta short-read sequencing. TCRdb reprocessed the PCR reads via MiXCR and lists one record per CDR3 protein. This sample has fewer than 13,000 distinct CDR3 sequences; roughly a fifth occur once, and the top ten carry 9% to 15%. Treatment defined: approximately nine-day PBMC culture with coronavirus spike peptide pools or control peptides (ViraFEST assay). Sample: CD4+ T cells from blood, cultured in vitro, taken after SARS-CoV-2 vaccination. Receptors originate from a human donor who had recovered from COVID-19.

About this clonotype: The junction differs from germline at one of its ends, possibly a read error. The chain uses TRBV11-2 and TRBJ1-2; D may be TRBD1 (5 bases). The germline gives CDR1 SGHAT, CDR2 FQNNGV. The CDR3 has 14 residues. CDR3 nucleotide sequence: TGTGCCAACAGCCCAGGGTGGCAGGGATATGGCTACACCTTC. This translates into CANSPGWQGYGYTF.

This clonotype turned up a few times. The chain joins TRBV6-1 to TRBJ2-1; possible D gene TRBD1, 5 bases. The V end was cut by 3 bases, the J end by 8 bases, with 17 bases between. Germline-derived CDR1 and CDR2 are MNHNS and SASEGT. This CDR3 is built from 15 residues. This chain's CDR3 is CASSDQTPGRDEQFF. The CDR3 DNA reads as TGTGCCAGCAGTGATCAGACCCCTGGCAGGGATGAGCAGTTCTTC.

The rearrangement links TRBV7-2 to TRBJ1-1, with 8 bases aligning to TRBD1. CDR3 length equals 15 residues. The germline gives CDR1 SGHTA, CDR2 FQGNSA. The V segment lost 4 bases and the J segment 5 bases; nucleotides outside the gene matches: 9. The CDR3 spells CASSSQGQGYTEAFF. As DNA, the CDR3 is TGTGCCAGCAGCTCTCAAGGACAGGGCTATACTGAAGCTTTCTTT. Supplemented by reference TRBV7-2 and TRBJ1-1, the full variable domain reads GAGVSQSPSNKVTEKGKDVELRCDPISGHTALYWYRQSLGQGLEFLIYFQGNSAPDKSGLPSDRFSAERTGGSVSTLTIQRTQQEDSAVYLCASSSQGQGYTEAFFGQGTRLTVV.

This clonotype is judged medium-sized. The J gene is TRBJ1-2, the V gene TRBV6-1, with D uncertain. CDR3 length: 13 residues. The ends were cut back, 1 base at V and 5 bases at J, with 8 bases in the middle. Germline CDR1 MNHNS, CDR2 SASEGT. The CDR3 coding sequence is TGTGCCAGCAGTGAAGTGGGCGCATATGGCTACACCTTC. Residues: CASSEVGAYGYTF.

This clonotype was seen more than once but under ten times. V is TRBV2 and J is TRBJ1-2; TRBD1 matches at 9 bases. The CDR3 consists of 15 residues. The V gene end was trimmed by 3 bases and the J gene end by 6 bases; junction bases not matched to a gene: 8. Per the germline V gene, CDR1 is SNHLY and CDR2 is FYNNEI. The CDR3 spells CASSDSTTGGDGYTF. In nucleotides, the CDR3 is TGTGCCAGCAGTGATTCAACCACAGGGGGCGATGGCTACACCTTC.

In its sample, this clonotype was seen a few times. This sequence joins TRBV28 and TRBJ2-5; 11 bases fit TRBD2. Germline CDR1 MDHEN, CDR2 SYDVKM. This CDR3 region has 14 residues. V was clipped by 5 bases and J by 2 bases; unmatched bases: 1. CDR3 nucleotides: TGTGCCAGCAGTGGGACTAGCGGACAAGAGACCCAGTACTTC. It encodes CASSGTSGQETQYF.

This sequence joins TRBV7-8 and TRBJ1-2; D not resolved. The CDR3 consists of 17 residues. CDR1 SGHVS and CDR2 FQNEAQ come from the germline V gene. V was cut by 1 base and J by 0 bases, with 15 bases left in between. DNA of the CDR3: TGTGCCAGCAGCTTAGGGGTTCAGATACTTTCTAACTATGGCTACACCTTC. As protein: CASSLGVQILSNYGYTF.

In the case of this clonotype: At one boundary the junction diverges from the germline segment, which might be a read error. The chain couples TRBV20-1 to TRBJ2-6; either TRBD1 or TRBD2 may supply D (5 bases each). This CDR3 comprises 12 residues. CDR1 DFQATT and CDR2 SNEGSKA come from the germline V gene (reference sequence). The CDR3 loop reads CSARAGANALTF. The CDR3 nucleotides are TGCAGTGCTAGGGCCGGGGCCAACGCCCTGACTTTC.

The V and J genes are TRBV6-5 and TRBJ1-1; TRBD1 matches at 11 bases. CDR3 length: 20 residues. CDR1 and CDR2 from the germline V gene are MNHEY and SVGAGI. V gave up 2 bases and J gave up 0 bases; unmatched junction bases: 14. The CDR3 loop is CASSYLGTGGIGAMNTEAFF. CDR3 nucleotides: TGTGCCAGCAGTTACCTCGGGACAGGGGGGATTGGGGCAATGAACACTGAAGCTTTCTTT.

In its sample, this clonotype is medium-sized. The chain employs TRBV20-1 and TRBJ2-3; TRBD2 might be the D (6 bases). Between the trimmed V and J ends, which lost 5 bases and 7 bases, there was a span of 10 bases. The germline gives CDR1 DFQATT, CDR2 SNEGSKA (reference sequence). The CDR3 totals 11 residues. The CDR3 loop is CSARGLHTQYF. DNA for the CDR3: TGCAGTGCTCGGGGACTGCATACGCAGTATTTT.

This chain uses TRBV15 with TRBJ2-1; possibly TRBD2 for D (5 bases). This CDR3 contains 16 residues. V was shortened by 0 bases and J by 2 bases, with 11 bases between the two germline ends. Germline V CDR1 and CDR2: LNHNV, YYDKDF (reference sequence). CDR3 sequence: CATSRDRASPYNEQFF. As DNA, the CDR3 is TGTGCCACCAGCAGAGATCGGGCTAGCCCCTACAATGAGCAGTTCTTC. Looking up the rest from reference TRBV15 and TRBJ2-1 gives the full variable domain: DAMVIQNPRYQVTQFGKPVTLSCSQTLNHNVMYWYQQKSSQAPKLLFHYYDKDFNNEADTPDNFQSRRPNTSFCFLDIRSPGLGDTAMYLCATSRDRASPYNEQFFGPGTRLTVL.

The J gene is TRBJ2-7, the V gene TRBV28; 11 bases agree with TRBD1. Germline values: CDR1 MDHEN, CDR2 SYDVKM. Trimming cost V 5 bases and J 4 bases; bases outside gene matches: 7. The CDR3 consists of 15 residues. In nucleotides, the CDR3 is TGTGCCAGCAGTGACATGGACAGGGGGCTATACGAGCAGTACTTC. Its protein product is CASSDMDRGLYEQYF.

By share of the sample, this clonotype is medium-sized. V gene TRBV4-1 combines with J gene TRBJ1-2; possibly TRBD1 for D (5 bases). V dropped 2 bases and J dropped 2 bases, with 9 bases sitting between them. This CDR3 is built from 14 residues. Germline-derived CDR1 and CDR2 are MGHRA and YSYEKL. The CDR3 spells CASSQQEGNYGYTF. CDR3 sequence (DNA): TGCGCCAGCAGCCAACAGGAGGGGAACTATGGCTACACCTTC.

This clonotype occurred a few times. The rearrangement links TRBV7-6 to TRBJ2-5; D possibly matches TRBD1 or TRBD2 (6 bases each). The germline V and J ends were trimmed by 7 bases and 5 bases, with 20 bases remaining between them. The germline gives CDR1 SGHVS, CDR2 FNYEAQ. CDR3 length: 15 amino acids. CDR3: CASTPFAGTLETQYF. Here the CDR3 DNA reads TGTGCCAGCACCCCGTTCGCGGGGACATTGGAGACCCAGTACTTC.

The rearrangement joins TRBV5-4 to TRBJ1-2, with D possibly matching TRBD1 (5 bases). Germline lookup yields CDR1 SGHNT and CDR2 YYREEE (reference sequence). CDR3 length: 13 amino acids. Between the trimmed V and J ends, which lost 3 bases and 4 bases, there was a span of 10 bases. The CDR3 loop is CASSWGGSYGYTF. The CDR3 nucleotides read TGTGCCAGCAGCTGGGGGGGGTCCTATGGCTACACCTTC.

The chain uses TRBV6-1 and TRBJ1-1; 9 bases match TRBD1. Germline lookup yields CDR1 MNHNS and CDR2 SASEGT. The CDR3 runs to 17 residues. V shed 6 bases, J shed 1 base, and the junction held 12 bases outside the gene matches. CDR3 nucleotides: TGTGCCAGCAGCCCCGCCGGGACAGGGTCCCGGAACACTGAAGCTTTCTTT. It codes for CASSPAGTGSRNTEAFF.

The CDR3 DNA sequence: TGTGCCAGCAGCGGTCCGGGAGCGGCCTACGAGCAGTACTTC. It yields the protein CASSGPGAAYEQYF. This rearrangement joins TRBV21-1 to TRBJ2-7; the D call in the table, TRBD1, was not verified against the DNA. TRBV21-1 constitutes a pseudogene. This CDR3 is built from 14 residues.

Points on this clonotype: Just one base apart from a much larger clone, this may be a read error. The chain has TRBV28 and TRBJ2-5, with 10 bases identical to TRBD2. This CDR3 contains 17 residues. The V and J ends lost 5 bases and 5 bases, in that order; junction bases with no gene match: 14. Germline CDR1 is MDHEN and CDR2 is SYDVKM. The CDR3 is CASSIGSSGRWVETQYF. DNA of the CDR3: TGTGCCAGCAGTATAGGGTCTAGCGGGAGATGGGTGGAGACCCAGTACTTC.